Listed below are T cell receptor beta chains from one sample, sequenced in a study of blood T cell repertoires in COVID-19. Measured with immunoSEQ multiplex PCR; TCRdb has only the in-frame clones, and not every one. The sample records 300,000 to 350,000 clones, more than 75% being singletons. Sequencing was carried out using PBMCs or T cells enriched from blood (not recorded which). Source of these receptors: a woman in her twenties or thirties who had recovered from COVID-19. The CDR3 runs from the conserved cysteine through the conserved F or W. The D gene is left open where the match is weak. Clone size, where shown, is once, few, many, or a class for clones that have expanded.

d_call j_call clone_size v_call cdr3_aa cdr3_nt
- TRBJ2-5 - TRBV11-2 CASSLGAGTTQETQYF TGTGCCAGCAGCTTAGGGGCCGGGACAACACAAGAGACCCAGTACTTC
TRBD2 TRBJ2-1 - TRBV11-2 CASQNPGGVTYNEQFF TGTGCCAGTCAAAACCCCGGGGGGGTTACCTACAATGAGCAGTTCTTC
- TRBJ2-7 few TRBV7-2 CASSLAAGVRGAEQYF TGTGCCAGCAGCTTAGCCGCGGGCGTCAGGGGAGCCGAGCAGTACTTC
- TRBJ1-6 - TRBV7-2 CASSLQLQLGSPLHF TGTGCCAGCAGCTTACAATTACAGTTGGGTTCACCCCTCCACTTT
- TRBJ2-7 - TRBV6-2/TRBV6-3 CASSPTQAPTAYEQYF TGTGCCAGCAGTCCAACTCAGGCGCCGACGGCCTACGAGCAGTACTTC
TRBD1 TRBJ1-1 - TRBV6-1 CASSEDRGSEAFF TGTGCCAGCAGTGAAGACAGGGGTTCTGAAGCTTTCTTT
- TRBJ2-4 - TRBV4-1 CASSPSGGDSNIQYF TGCGCCAGCAGCCCATCGGGGGGCGACTCGAACATTCAGTACTTC
TRBD1 TRBJ1-2 - TRBV7-2 CASINLPGGANYGYTF TGTGCCAGCATCAACCTGCCAGGGGGCGCGAACTATGGCTACACCTTC
- TRBJ1-5 - TRBV10-1 CASSGSMVWGRLVSNQPQHF TGCGCCAGCAGTGGTTCTATGGTATGGGGGCGCTTGGTGAGCAATCAGCCCCAGCATTTT
- TRBJ2-1 - TRBV7-9 CASTDSSSYNEQFF TGTGCCAGCACGGACTCGAGCTCCTACAATGAGCAGTTCTTC
- TRBJ2-5 - TRBV15 CATSGPGGRETQYF TGTGCCACCAGCGGGCCCGGGGGGCGAGAGACCCAGTACTTC
TRBD1 TRBJ1-3 - TRBV19 CASSIQQGAGGNTIYF TGTGCCAGTAGTATTCAGCAGGGGGCTGGAGGAAACACCATATATTTT
TRBD1 TRBJ1-3 - TRBV5-6 CASNEQGSLNTIYF TGTGCCAGCAACGAACAGGGGAGTCTTAACACCATATATTTT
- TRBJ2-2 few TRBV11-3 CASSFRGPTTGELFF TGTGCCAGCAGCTTCAGGGGACCGACCACCGGGGAGCTGTTTTTT
TRBD2 TRBJ2-2 - TRBV30 CAWSVSGGYTGELFF TGTGCCTGGAGTGTTAGCGGGGGGTACACCGGGGAGCTGTTTTTT
- TRBJ1-2 few TRBV30 CAWSGGGGRGYTF TGTGCCTGGAGTGGAGGGGGTGGGAGAGGCTACACCTTC
- TRBJ2-7 - TRBV7-2 CASSFSGSSYEQYF TGTGCCAGCAGCTTTTCGGGTTCCTCCTACGAGCAGTACTTC
- TRBJ1-2 - TRBV7-9 CASSLWPWASNYGYTF TGTGCCAGCAGCTTATGGCCGTGGGCATCTAACTATGGCTACACCTTC
- TRBJ2-1 - TRBV5-4 CASSLDFPGSYNEQFF TGTGCCAGCAGCTTGGACTTTCCGGGCTCCTACAATGAGCAGTTCTTC
- TRBJ2-7 - TRBV5-4 CASSGASSYEQYF TGTGCCAGCAGCGGGGCGTCCTCCTACGAGCAGTACTTC
- TRBJ2-2 - TRBV5-1 CASSQNTGELFF TGCGCCAGCAGCCAAAACACCGGGGAGCTGTTTTTT
- TRBJ1-1 - TRBV11-2 CASSRDRNTEAFF TGTGCCAGCAGCCGAGACAGGAACACTGAAGCTTTCTTT
- TRBJ2-1 - TRBV10-3 CAISESSNGEQFF TGTGCCATCAGTGAGTCGAGTAATGGTGAGCAGTTCTTC
- TRBJ1-1 - TRBV5-4 CASSSGQNTEAFF TGTGCCAGCAGCTCTGGACAGAACACTGAAGCTTTCTTT
- TRBJ2-5 - TRBV5-4 CASSGRGGGQETQYF TGTGCCAGCAGCGGAAGGGGAGGGGGACAAGAGACCCAGTACTTC
- TRBJ2-2 - TRBV7-8 CASRLGTRGTGELFF TGTGCCAGCAGACTAGGTACCCGAGGCACCGGGGAGCTGTTTTTT
- TRBJ1-3 few TRBV4-1 CASSQDQTNGNTIYF TGCGCCAGCAGCCAAGATCAGACTAATGGAAACACCATATATTTT
TRBD1 TRBJ1-1 - TRBV3-1/TRBV3-2 CASSPWTGKGTEAFF TGTGCCAGCAGCCCCTGGACAGGGAAAGGGACTGAAGCTTTCTTT
TRBD1 TRBJ2-1 - TRBV7-6 CASSPQTGLTWNEQFF TGTGCCAGCAGCCCTCAGACAGGGTTGACCTGGAATGAGCAGTTCTTC
TRBD1 TRBJ1-5 - TRBV6-2/TRBV6-3 CASSYLQGTPFNQPQHF TGTGCCAGCAGTTACCTACAGGGGACACCCTTCAATCAGCCCCAGCATTTT
- TRBJ2-5 - TRBV5-3 CARSQSGDTLQETQYF TGTGCCAGAAGCCAAAGCGGGGACACACTCCAAGAGACCCAGTACTTC
- TRBJ1-3 - TRBV9 CASSSAGGPGNTIYF TGTGCCAGCAGCTCGGCAGGAGGCCCTGGAAACACCATATATTTT
TRBD1 TRBJ1-1 few TRBV30 CAGDRPMNTEAFF TGTGCCGGGGACAGGCCCATGAACACTGAAGCTTTCTTT
- TRBJ2-7 once TRBV7-9 CASSRESYEQYF TGTGCCAGCAGCCGAGAATCCTACGAGCAGTACTTC
- TRBJ1-5 - TRBV7-9 CASSSTSTGIRSQPQHF TGTGCCAGCAGCTCTACCTCGACAGGTATCAGAAGTCAGCCCCAGCATTTT
TRBD2 TRBJ2-3 - TRBV7-8 CASSLLPQGGTDTQYF TGTGCCAGCAGCTTACTTCCGCAGGGAGGGACAGATACGCAGTATTTT
TRBD1 TRBJ1-5 - TRBV5-8 CASSWETGVNNQPQHF TGTGCCAGCAGCTGGGAGACAGGGGTTAACAATCAGCCCCAGCATTTT
- TRBJ1-1 once TRBV19 CASSTVGGNTEAFF TGTGCCAGTAGTACTGTGGGGGGGAACACTGAAGCTTTCTTT
TRBD2 TRBJ2-1 - TRBV20-1 CSASGLAGGNSYNEQFF TGCAGTGCTAGTGGACTAGCGGGGGGCAACTCCTACAATGAGCAGTTCTTC
- TRBJ2-5 - TRBV27 CASSLVAQGSSFQETQYF TGTGCCAGCAGTTTAGTCGCCCAGGGCAGCAGCTTCCAAGAGACCCAGTACTTC
- TRBJ1-5 - TRBV28 CASSLTGGGNQPQHF TGTGCCAGCAGCCTAACCGGGGGTGGTAATCAGCCCCAGCATTTT
- TRBJ1-3 - TRBV15 CATSSNTAGPIYF TGTGCCACCAGCAGTAATACCGCTGGCCCCATATATTTT
- TRBJ1-5 - TRBV7-9 CASSSTLSNQPQHF TGTGCCAGCAGTTCGACTTTGAGCAATCAGCCCCAGCATTTT
- TRBJ1-2 - TRBV29-1 CSVEGGGGGYTF TGCAGCGTTGAAGGGGGAGGCGGCGGCTACACCTTC
TRBD1 TRBJ1-3 few TRBV7-2 CASSWTGINTIYF TGTGCCAGCAGCTGGACAGGAATAAACACCATATATTTT
TRBD2 TRBJ2-3 few TRBV19 CASSTHGLAGATDTQYF TGTGCCAGTAGCACTCACGGACTAGCGGGGGCAACAGATACGCAGTATTTT
TRBD1 TRBJ1-2 - TRBV30 CAWSLTPGQGHYGYTF TGTGCCTGGAGCCTAACCCCGGGACAGGGGCACTATGGCTACACCTTC
- TRBJ1-2 once TRBV28 CASRPYPMVANYGYTF TGTGCCAGCAGACCTTACCCCATGGTAGCTAACTATGGCTACACCTTC
- TRBJ2-7 - TRBV2 CASTGSASVYEQYF TGTGCCAGCACCGGCTCGGCTAGCGTCTACGAGCAGTACTTC
- TRBJ1-4 - TRBV29-1 CSVVGAATNEKLFF TGCAGCGTTGTGGGGGCGGCAACTAATGAAAAACTGTTTTTT
- TRBJ1-2 once TRBV7-2 CASSFRETAQGYTF TGTGCCAGCAGCTTTCGAGAGACAGCGCAGGGCTACACCTTC
TRBD2 TRBJ2-2 - TRBV5-1 CASSSGLAGGLNTGELFF TGCGCCAGCAGCTCCGGACTAGCGGGGGGGCTGAACACCGGGGAGCTGTTTTTT